A selection of T cell receptor beta chains follows, all from one sample in a study of cytomegalovirus exposure and HLA in healthy donors. The method was immunoSEQ multiplex PCR; TCRdb's version includes in-frame clones alone and lacks a portion of them. The sample comprises 150,000 to 200,000 clones, around 92% of which are singletons, and more than 3.5% rests with the top ten. Sequencing was done on a sample of PBMCs. The receptors come from a man between 18 and 29 years old in good health and CMV-seropositive. The CDR3 runs from the conserved cysteine through the conserved F or W.

v_call: TRBV18
j_call: TRBJ2-5
cdr3_aa: CASSPFTQETQYF